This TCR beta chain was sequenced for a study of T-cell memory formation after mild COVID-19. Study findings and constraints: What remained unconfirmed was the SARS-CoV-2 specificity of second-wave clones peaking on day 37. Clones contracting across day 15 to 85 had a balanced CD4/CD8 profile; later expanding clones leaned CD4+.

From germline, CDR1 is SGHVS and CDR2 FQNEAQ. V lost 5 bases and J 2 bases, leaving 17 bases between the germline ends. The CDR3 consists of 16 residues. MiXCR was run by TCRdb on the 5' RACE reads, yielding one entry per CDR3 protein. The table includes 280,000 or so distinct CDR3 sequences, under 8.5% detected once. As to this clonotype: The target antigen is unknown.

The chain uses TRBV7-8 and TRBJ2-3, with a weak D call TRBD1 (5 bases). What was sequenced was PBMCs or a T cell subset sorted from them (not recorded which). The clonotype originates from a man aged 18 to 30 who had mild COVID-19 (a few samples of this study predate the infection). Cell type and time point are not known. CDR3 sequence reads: CASSHRGGGFTDTQYF. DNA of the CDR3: TGTGCCAGCAGCCATAGGGGCGGCGGATTCACAGATACGCAGTATTTT.